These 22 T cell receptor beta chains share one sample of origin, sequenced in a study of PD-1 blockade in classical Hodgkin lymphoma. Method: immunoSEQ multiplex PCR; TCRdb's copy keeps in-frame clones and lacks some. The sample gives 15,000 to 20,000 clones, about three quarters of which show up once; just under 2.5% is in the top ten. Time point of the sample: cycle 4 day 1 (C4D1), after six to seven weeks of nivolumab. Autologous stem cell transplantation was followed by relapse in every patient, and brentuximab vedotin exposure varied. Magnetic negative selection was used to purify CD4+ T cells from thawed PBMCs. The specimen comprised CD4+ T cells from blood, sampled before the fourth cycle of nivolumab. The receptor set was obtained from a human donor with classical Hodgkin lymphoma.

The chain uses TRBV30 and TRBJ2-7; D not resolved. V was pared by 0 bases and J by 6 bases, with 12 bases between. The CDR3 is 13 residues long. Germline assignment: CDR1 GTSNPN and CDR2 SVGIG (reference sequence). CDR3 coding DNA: TGTGCCTGGAGTGTAATGGGCTCTTCCGAGCAGTACTTC. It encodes CAWSVMGSSEQYF.

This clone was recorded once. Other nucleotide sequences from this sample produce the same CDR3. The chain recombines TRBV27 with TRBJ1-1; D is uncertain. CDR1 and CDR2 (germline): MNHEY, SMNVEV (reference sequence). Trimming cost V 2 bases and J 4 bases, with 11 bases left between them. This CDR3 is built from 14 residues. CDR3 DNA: TGTGCCAGCAGTTTAAGTTTGGGCGCCACTGAAGCTTTCTTT. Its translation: CASSLSLGATEAFF.

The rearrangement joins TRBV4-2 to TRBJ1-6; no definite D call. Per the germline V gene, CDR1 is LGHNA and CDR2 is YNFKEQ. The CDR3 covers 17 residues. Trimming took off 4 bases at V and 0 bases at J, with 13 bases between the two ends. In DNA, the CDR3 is TGTGCCAGCAGCCGCTGGCAGGACCTCTCCTATAATTCACCCCTCCACTTT. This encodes CASSRWQDLSYNSPLHF.

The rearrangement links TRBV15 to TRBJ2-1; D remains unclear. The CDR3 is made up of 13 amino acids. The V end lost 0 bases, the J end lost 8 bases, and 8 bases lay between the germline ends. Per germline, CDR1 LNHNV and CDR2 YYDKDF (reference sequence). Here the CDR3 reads CATSRDNGYEQFF. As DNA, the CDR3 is TGTGCCACCAGCAGAGATAACGGGTATGAGCAGTTCTTC.

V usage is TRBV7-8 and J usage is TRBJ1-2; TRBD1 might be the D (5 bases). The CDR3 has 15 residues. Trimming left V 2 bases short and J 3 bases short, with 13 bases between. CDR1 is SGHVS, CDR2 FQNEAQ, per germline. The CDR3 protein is CASSLQGATYYGYTF. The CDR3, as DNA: TGTGCCAGCAGCTTACAAGGGGCGACCTACTATGGCTACACCTTC.

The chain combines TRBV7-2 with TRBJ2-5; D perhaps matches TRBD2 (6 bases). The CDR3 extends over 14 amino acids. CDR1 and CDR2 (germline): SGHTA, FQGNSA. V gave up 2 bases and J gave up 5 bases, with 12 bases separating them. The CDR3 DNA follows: TGTGCCAGCAGCTTAAGATCCCGGGGGGAGACCCAGTACTTC. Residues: CASSLRSRGETQYF.

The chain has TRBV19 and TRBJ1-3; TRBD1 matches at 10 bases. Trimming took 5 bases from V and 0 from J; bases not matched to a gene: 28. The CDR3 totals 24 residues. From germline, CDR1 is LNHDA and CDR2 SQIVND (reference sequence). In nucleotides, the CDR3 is TGTGCCAGTAGTCGAGGTCCGCGGGACAGGGGAGAGTCTAGAAGTACTAACTCTGGAAACACCATATATTTT. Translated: CASSRGPRDRGESRSTNSGNTIYF. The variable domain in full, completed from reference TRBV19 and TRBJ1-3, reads DGGITQSPKYLFRKEGQNVTLSCEQNLNHDAMYWYRQDPGQGLRLIYYSQIVNDFQKGDIAEGYSVSREKKESFPLTVTSAQKNPTAFYLCASSRGPRDRGESRSTNSGNTIYFGEGSWLTVV.

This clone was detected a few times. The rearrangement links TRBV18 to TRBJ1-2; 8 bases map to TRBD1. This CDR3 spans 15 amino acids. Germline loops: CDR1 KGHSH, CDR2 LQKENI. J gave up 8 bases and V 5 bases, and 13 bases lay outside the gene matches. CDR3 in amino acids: CASSSGFGTGDGYTF. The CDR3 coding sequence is TGTGCCAGCTCATCCGGGTTTGGGACAGGCGACGGCTACACCTTC.

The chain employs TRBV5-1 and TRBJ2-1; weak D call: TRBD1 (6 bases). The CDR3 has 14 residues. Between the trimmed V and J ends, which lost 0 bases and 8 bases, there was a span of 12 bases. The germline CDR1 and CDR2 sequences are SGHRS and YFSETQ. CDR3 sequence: CASSLVGRGYEQFF. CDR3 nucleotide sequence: TGCGCCAGCAGCTTGGTAGGCAGGGGTTATGAGCAGTTCTTC.

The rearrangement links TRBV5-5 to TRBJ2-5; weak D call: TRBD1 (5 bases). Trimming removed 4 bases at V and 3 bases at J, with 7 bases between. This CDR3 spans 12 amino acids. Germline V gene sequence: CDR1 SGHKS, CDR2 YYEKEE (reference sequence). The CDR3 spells CASSRREETQYF. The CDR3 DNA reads TGTGCCAGCAGCCGCAGGGAAGAGACCCAGTACTTC. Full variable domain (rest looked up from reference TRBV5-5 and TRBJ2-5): DAGVTQSPTHLIKTRGQQVTLRCSPISGHKSVSWYQQVLGQGPQFIFQYYEKEERGRGNFPDRFSARQFPNYSSELNVNALLLGDSALYLCASSRREETQYFGPGTRLLVL.

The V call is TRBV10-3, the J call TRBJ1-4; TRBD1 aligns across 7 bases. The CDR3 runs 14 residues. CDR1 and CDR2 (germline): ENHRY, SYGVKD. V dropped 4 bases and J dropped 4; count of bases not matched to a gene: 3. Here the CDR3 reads CAISGDSLNEKLFF. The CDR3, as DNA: TGTGCCATCAGTGGGGACAGCCTTAATGAAAAACTGTTTTTT.

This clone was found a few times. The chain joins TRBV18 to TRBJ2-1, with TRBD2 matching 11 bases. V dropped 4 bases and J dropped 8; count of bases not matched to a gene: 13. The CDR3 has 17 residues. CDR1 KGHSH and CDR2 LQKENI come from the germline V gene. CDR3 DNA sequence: TGTGCCAGCTCACGAGAAACTAGCGGGAGTAGCGGGGATGAGCAGTTCTTC. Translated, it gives CASSRETSGSSGDEQFF. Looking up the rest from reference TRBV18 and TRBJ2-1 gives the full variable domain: NAGVMQNPRHLVRRRGQEARLRCSPMKGHSHVYWYRQLPEEGLKFMVYLQKENIIDESGMPKERFSAEFPKEGPSILRIQQVVRGDSAAYFCASSRETSGSSGDEQFFGPGTRLTVL.

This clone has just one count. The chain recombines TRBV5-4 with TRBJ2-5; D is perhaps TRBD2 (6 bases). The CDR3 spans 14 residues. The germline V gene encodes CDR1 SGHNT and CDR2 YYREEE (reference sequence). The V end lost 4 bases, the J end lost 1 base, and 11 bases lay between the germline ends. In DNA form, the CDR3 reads TGTGCCAGCAGCCCCCACGGGAGCCAAGAGACCCAGTACTTC. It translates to CASSPHGSQETQYF.

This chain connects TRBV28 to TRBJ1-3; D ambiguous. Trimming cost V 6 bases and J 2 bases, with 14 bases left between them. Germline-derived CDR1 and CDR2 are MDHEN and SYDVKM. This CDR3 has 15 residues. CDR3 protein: CASSPALGPGNTIYF. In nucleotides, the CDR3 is TGTGCCAGCAGCCCCGCACTAGGGCCTGGAAACACCATATATTTT.

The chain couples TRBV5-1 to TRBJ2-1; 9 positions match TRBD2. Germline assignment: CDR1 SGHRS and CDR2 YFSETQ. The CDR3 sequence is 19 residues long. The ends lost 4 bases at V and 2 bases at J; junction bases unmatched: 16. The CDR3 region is CASSRGDPRLAGAYNEQFF. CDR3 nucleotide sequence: TGCGCCAGCAGCCGAGGGGACCCAAGATTAGCGGGAGCCTACAATGAGCAGTTCTTC.

The CDR3 coding sequence is TGTGCCAGCAGCCTTTACCTCGGACTAGCGGGAATTCGGTACGAGCAGTACTTC. Translating it yields CASSLYLGLAGIRYEQYF. The chain links TRBV28 to TRBJ2-7; the match to TRBD2 covers 12 bases. With V trimmed by 6 bases and J by 4 bases, 16 bases remained unmatched. The CDR3 loop spans 18 amino acids. From germline, CDR1 is MDHEN and CDR2 SYDVKM.

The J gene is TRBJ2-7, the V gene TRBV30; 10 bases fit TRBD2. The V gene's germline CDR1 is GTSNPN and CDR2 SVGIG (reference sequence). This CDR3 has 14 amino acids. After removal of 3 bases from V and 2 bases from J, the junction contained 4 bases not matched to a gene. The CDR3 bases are TGTGCCTGGAGCCTTAGCGGGGGGCCCTACGAGCAGTACTTC. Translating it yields CAWSLSGGPYEQYF.

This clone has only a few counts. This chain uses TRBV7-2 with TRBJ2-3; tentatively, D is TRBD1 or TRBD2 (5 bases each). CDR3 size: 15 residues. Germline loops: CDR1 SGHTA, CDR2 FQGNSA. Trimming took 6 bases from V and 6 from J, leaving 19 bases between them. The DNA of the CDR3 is TGTGCCAGCAGTAGAGGGACCCCCGGGGTGGATACGCAGTATTTT. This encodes CASSRGTPGVDTQYF.

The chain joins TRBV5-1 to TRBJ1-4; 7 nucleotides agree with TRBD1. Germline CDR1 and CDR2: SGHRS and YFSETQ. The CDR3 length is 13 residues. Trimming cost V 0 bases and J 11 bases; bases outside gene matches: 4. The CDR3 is CASSLEGAGKLFF. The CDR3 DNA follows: TGCGCCAGCAGCTTGGAGGGGGCAGGTAAACTGTTTTTT.

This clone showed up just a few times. The CDR3 loop is CASRPTRSGNTIYF. The CDR3 bases are TGTGCCAGCAGACCTACACGCTCTGGAAACACCATATATTTT. The chain combines TRBV7-9 with TRBJ1-3; D remains ambiguous. The CDR3 runs to 14 residues. Trimming took off 6 bases at V and 0 bases at J, with 9 bases between the two ends. CDR1 SEHNR and CDR2 FQNEAQ come from the germline V gene (reference sequence). Full variable domain (outside the CDR3, taken from reference TRBV7-9 and TRBJ1-3): DTGVSQNPRHKITKRGQNVTFRCDPISEHNRLYWYRQTLGQGPEFLTYFQNEAQLEKSRLLSDRFSAERPKGSFSTLEIQRTEQGDSAMYLCASRPTRSGNTIYFGEGSWLTVV.

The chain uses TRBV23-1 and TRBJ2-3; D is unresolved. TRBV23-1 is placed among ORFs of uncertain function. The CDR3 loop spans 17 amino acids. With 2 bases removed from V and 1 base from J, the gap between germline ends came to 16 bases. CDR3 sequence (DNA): TGCGCCAGCAGTCAAGAACCGAAAGCTTTTGGCACAGATACGCAGTATTTT. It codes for CASSQEPKAFGTDTQYF.

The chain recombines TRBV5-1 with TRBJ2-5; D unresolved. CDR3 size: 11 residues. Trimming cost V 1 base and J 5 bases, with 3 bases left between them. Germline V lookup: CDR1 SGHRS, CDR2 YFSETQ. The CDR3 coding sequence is TGCGCCAGCAGCTTGTGGGAGACCCAGTACTTC. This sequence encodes CASSLWETQYF.